The 14 T cell receptor beta chains reported below all come from one sample, sequenced in a study of shared T cell receptors in the human thymus. Method: immunoSEQ multiplex PCR; TCRdb's copy keeps in-frame clones and lacks some. The table records some 660,000 clones, approximately 87% of them present only once. The sample was also reused in another study, on human thymus T cells.

The sequencing sample was made of thymocytes. The receptors come from a boy under two years old with a congenital heart defect.

The chain employs TRBV4-1 and TRBJ2-4; 9 nucleotides line up with TRBD1. V trimming: 3 bases; J trimming: 0 bases; junction bases outside the gene matches: 9. The CDR3 contains 18 residues. Per germline, CDR1 MGHRA and CDR2 YSYEKL. The chain's CDR3 is CASSQEKETGGAKNIQYF. CDR3 DNA sequence: TGCGCCAGCAGCCAGGAGAAGGAGACAGGGGGAGCCAAAAACATTCAGTACTTC.

The chain recombines TRBV28 with TRBJ2-3; D uncertain. CDR3 length equals 15 residues. V shed 1 base and J shed 1 base, with 9 bases lying between them. CDR1 is MDHEN, CDR2 SYDVKM, per germline. The CDR3 DNA sequence: TGTGCCAGCAGTTTATATGGTTGGCGCACAGATACGCAGTATTTT. Encoded protein: CASSLYGWRTDTQYF.

This chain's CDR3 is CASSNRTGEDYGYTF. The CDR3 DNA reads TGTGCCAGCAGCAACCGGACAGGGGAGGACTATGGCTACACCTTC. V usage is TRBV6-4 and J usage is TRBJ1-2; 9 nucleotides align to TRBD1. The V and J ends lost 6 bases and 3 bases, in that order; junction bases with no gene match: 8. Looked up from germline, CDR1 is MRHNA and CDR2 is SNTAGT. The CDR3 contains 15 residues.

The V and J genes are TRBV6-1 and TRBJ2-1; 8 bases match TRBD1. Germline CDR1 MNHNS, CDR2 SASEGT. J gave up 3 bases and V 6 bases, and 1 base lay outside the gene matches. This CDR3 has 13 amino acids. The CDR3 sequence: CASRDRDYNEQFF. The CDR3 nucleotides read TGTGCCAGCAGGGACAGGGACTACAATGAGCAGTTCTTC.

The rearrangement links TRBV9 to TRBJ1-5; a weak D match, TRBD1 (5 bases). Trimming pared 0 bases from V and 5 bases from J, leaving 12 bases between. The CDR3 is made up of 15 amino acids. From germline, CDR1 is SGDLS and CDR2 YYNGEE. CDR3 nucleotide sequence: TGTGCCAGCAGCGTAGGGGTGGGGGGGGATCAGCCCCAGCATTTT. Residues: CASSVGVGGDQPQHF.

Concerning this clone: The junction departs from germline at one end; a sequencing error may be responsible. The rearrangement uses TRBV7-7 and TRBJ2-7; tentatively, D is TRBD1 (6 bases). The CDR3 consists of 13 residues. The germline V gene encodes CDR1 SSHAT and CDR2 FNYEAQ (reference sequence). CDR3 residues: CASSLSGDYEQYF. CDR3 nucleotide sequence: TGTGCTAGCAGCTTATCAGGGGACTACGAGCAGTACTTC. Using reference TRBV7-7 and TRBJ2-7 for the parts outside the CDR3, the full variable domain is GAGVSQSPRYKVTKRGQDVTLRCDPISSHATLYWYQQALGQGPEFLTYFNYEAQPDKSGLPSDRFSAERPEGSISTLTIQRTEQRDSAMYRCASSLSGDYEQYFGPGTRLTVT.

This chain joins TRBV2 and TRBJ1-2; TRBD1 matches at 7 bases. Trimming removed 11 bases from V and 7 bases from J; junction bases left unmatched: 13. CDR3 length: 13 amino acids. CDR1 is SNHLY, CDR2 FYNNEI, per germline. CDR3 coding DNA: TGTGCCGGCAAGGACAGGACCACTATTGGCTACACCTTC. This translates into CAGKDRTTIGYTF.

This chain connects TRBV28 to TRBJ2-5; 15 bases are shared with TRBD2. Per the germline V gene, CDR1 is MDHEN and CDR2 is SYDVKM. The CDR3 totals 15 residues. J gave up 4 bases and V 7 bases, and 4 bases lay outside the gene matches. CDR3 amino acids: CASMVGLAGGETQYF. Here the CDR3 DNA reads TGTGCCAGCATGGTGGGACTAGCGGGAGGAGAGACCCAGTACTTC.

The chain has TRBV6-6 and TRBJ2-4; 8 bases are a match to TRBD1. V lost 0 bases and J lost 6; bases outside the gene matches: 4. This CDR3 has 15 amino acids. CDR1 is MNHNY and CDR2 is SVGAGI in the germline V gene (reference sequence). The CDR3 protein is CASSYSRQGTNIQYF. The CDR3 coding sequence is TGTGCCAGCAGTTACTCCAGACAGGGGACAAACATTCAGTACTTC.

The chain recombines TRBV6-5 with TRBJ2-1; a possible D gene is TRBD2 (6 bases). Trimming shortened V by 2 bases and J by 8 bases, and 10 bases separated the two germline ends. The germline CDR1 and CDR2 sequences are MNHEY and SVGAGI. The CDR3 covers 13 residues. CDR3 DNA: TGTGCCAGCAGTTACGAGCGGGCCCATGAGCAGTTCTTC. Translating it yields CASSYERAHEQFF.

The chain couples TRBV23-1 to TRBJ1-3; maybe TRBD1 (5 bases). TRBV23-1 is annotated as an ORF whose role is uncertain. Trimming took off 7 bases at V and 1 base at J, with 17 bases between the two ends. CDR3 length: 16 residues. Here the CDR3 reads CASTGRGSVSGNTIYF. CDR3 coding DNA: TGCGCCAGCACTGGACGGGGGAGTGTGTCTGGAAACACCATATATTTT.

V gene TRBV19 combines with J gene TRBJ2-2, with D possibly TRBD2 on 5 matching bases. CDR3 length: 13 amino acids. Per the germline V gene, CDR1 is LNHDA and CDR2 is SQIVND (reference sequence). V lost 9 bases and J lost 5, with 13 bases in between. The CDR3, as DNA: TGTGCCAGCCCCAGCTCGGGGACCGGGGAGCTGTTTTTT. Translated: CASPSSGTGELFF. Together with reference TRBV19 and TRBJ2-2, the CDR3 gives the full variable domain: DGGITQSPKYLFRKEGQNVTLSCEQNLNHDAMYWYRQDPGQGLRLIYYSQIVNDFQKGDIAEGYSVSREKKESFPLTVTSAQKNPTAFYLCASPSSGTGELFFGEGSRLTVL.

V gene TRBV4-3 combines with J gene TRBJ1-1; no firm D call. This CDR3 is 17 amino acids long. Germline CDR1 and CDR2: LGHNA and YSLEER. V lost 2 bases to trimming and J lost 0 bases, with 16 bases between them. The CDR3 nucleotides are TGCGCCAGCAGCCAATGGATCTGCGGTTCCATGAACACTGAAGCTTTCTTT. Protein product: CASSQWICGSMNTEAFF.

This sequence joins TRBV30 and TRBJ1-2, with 7 positions matching TRBD1. Unmatched junction bases numbered 6, after V lost 2 bases and J lost 0 bases. Germline CDR1 GTSNPN, CDR2 SVGIG (reference sequence). The CDR3 totals 15 residues. CDR3 coding DNA: TGTGCCTGGAGTTATTACAGGGGACCTAACTATGGCTACACCTTC. Translation gives CAWSYYRGPNYGYTF.